This TCR beta chain stems from a study of Ad26.COV2.S vaccination and SARS-CoV-2 variants. Whole-study context: The authors gave Ad26.COV2.S intramuscularly, either once or twice 56 days apart. General study results and limits: An underestimation of total T cell responses may have resulted from the TCR breadth and depth analyses. Vaccinees showed greater spike-specific TCR breadth than placebo recipients. In vaccinated individuals, spike-specific CD8+ and CD4+ T cell responses reportedly displayed substantial breadth.

TCRdb's copy holds only in-frame clones and misses some; the assay was immunoSEQ multiplex PCR. The repertoire holds nearly 400,000 clones, with 89% as singletons. Treatment here: 19 received Ad26.COV2.S at low or high dose, single or two shots; about 5 received placebo; per-sample allocation not given. Material that was analyzed had been drawn on day 63 after the first vaccine or placebo injection. CDR1 LNHDA and CDR2 SQIVND come from the germline V gene (reference sequence). The CDR3 covers 14 residues. The V gene end was trimmed by 3 bases and the J gene end by 4 bases; junction bases not matched to a gene: 3. A word on this clone: Its antigen is undetermined.

This rearrangement joins TRBV19 to TRBJ2-7, with TRBD1 matching over 10 bases. This TCR was recovered from a person aged 18-60 years who received the Ad26.COV2.S COVID-19 vaccine or a placebo. The material was peripheral blood, obtained in a trial of Ad26.COV2.S vaccine versus placebo. CDR3 nucleotide sequence: TGTGCCAGTAGTATGCGGGACAGGGGTTACGAGCAGTACTTC. It yields the protein CASSMRDRGYEQYF.